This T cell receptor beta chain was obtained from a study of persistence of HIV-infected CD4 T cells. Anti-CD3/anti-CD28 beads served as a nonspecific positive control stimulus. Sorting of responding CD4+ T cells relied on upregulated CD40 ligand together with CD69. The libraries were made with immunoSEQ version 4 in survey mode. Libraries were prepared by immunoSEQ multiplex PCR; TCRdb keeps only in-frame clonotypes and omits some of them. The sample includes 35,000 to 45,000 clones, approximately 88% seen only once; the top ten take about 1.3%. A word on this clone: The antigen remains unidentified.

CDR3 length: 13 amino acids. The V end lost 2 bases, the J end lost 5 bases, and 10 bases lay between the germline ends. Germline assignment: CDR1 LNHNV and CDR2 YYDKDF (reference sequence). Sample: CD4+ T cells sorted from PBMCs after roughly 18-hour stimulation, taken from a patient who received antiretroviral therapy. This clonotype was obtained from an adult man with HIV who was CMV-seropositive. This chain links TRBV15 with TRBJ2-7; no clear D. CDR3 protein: CATSRYFGDEQYF. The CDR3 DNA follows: TGTGCCACCAGCAGATACTTTGGGGACGAGCAGTACTTC.